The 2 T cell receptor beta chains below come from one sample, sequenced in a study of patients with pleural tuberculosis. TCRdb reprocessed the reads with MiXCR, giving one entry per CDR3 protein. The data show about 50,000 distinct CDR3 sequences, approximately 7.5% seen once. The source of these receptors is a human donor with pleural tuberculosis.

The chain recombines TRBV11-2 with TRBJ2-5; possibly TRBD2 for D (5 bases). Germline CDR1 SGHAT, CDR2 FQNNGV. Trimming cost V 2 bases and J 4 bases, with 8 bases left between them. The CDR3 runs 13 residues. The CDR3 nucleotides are TGTGCCAGCAGCTTACTTGGAGGAGAGACCCAGTACTTC. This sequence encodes CASSLLGGETQYF. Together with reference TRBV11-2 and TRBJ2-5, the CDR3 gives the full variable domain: EAGVAQSPRYKIIEKRQSVAFWCNPISGHATLYWYQQILGQGPKLLIQFQNNGVVDDSQLPKDRFSAERLKGVDSTLKIQPAKLEDSAVYLCASSLLGGETQYFGPGTRLLVL.

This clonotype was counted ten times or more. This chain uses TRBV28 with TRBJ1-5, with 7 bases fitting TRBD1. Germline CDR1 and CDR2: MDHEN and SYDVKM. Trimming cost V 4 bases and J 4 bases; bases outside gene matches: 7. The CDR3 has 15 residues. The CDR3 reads CASSSGQVGNQPQHF. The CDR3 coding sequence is TGTGCCAGCAGTTCCGGACAGGTGGGGAATCAGCCCCAGCATTTT.